The clone carrying this T cell receptor beta chain is a singleton in its sample. Its cognate antigen is unknown. This record comes from a study of metastatic and nonmetastatic thyroid tumors. Study context: Across peripheral blood and tumor or nodule tissue samples taken from malignant and benign thyroid patients, the repertoires were compared with one another.

MiXCR reprocessed the PCR reads for TCRdb. Among approximately 25,000 clones listed, more than 25% were seen once. Nobody among the patients had been given any treatment before thyroid surgery. V gave up 2 bases and J gave up 3 bases; unmatched junction bases: 4. The CDR3 has 15 residues. Germline CDR1 is SGHRS and CDR2 is YFSETQ. Overall study findings and caveats: In both blood and tumor samples, TCR beta diversity was reported significantly higher for malignant than benign nodules.

The chain recombines TRBV5-1 with TRBJ2-2; 7 nucleotides line up with TRBD1. The source of this sequence is a male donor with papillary thyroid cancer or a benign thyroid nodule (not recorded which). Some clones in this sample may be carry-over from other donors' samples. The sample consisted of blood. The CDR3 loop is CASSLQGSDTGELFF. CDR3 nucleotide sequence: TGCGCCAGCAGCTTACAGGGGAGTGACACCGGGGAGCTGTTTTTT.